Presented here are 7 T cell receptor beta chains from one specimen sequenced in a study of CD8+CD57+ T cells in acquired aplastic anemia. TCR beta VDJ and CDR3 profiling used genomic DNA as template. TCRdb reanalysed the reads using MiXCR and keeps one entry per CDR3 protein. The sample holds 200,000 or so distinct CDR3 sequences; roughly half are singletons and the top ten take approximately 9.4%. It was patients with CD8+CD57+ cell expansion by flow cytometry who were chosen for sequencing. Sequences were obtained from sorted CD4+, CD8+, or CD8+CD57+ T cells (not recorded which) from PBMCs. The receptors were sampled from a human donor with aplastic anemia.

Of note for this clonotype: This may come from a read error, since a much larger clone is one base off. This chain connects TRBV9 to TRBJ2-1, with D unresolved. The CDR3 covers 16 residues. Looked up from germline, CDR1 is SGDLS and CDR2 is YYNGEE. DNA for the CDR3: TGTGCCAGCAGCCAGGACCCGGAGCCAGGTGGGAATGAGCAGCTCTTC. It specifies CASSQDPEPGGNEQLF.

Concerning this clonotype itself: A read error may account for a junction end that differs from germline. The chain is built from TRBV10-3 and TRBJ1-1, with 9 bases aligning to TRBD1. Germline V gene lookup returns CDR1 ENHRY and CDR2 SYGVKD. This CDR3 has 15 residues. The CDR3 region is CATSESRDRDTEAFF. Here the CDR3 DNA reads TGTGCCACCAGTGAGTCGAGGGACAGGGACACTGAAGCTTTCTTT.

This clonotype was counted ten times or more. This chain uses TRBV19 with TRBJ1-1, with D maybe TRBD1 (5 bases). The CDR3 runs 13 residues. V was pared by 8 bases and J by 4 bases, with 14 bases between. CDR1 and CDR2 from the germline V gene are LNHDA and SQIVND (reference sequence). DNA of the CDR3: TGTGCCAGTGGGCCTAGACAGCTCACTGAAGCTTTCTTT. Translating it yields CASGPRQLTEAFF.

The V and J genes are TRBV2 and TRBJ1-6; D gene uncertain. The CDR3 loop spans 15 amino acids. CDR1 is SNHLY, CDR2 FYNNEI, per germline. Deletions cut 9 bases from V and 7 bases from J, with 19 bases between. Here the CDR3 reads CASDDSLLGNSPLHF. DNA of the CDR3: TGTGCCAGTGACGATTCATTGCTGGGGAATTCACCCCTCCACTTT.

This clonotype has a handful of counts. This chain links TRBV19 with TRBJ1-5; no clear D. Germline loops: CDR1 LNHDA, CDR2 SQIVND (reference sequence). Trimming took 5 bases from V and 2 from J, leaving 7 bases between them. The CDR3 is 13 amino acids. CDR3 nucleotide sequence: TGTGCCAGTAGTTGGCAGGGCAATCAGCCCCAGCATTTT. This codes for CASSWQGNQPQHF.

The chain links TRBV10-3 to TRBJ1-2; D possibly corresponds to TRBD1 (6 bases). The CDR3 contains 12 residues. V lost 10 bases and J lost 3, with 12 bases in between. CDR1 is ENHRY, CDR2 SYGVKD, per germline. The CDR3 DNA reads as TGTGCCAACCAGGGGACGGACTATGGCTACACCTTC. It specifies CANQGTDYGYTF.

This clonotype was detected many times. The V and J genes are TRBV20-1 and TRBJ1-5, with D unclear. The CDR3 is made up of 13 amino acids. Trimming pared 5 bases from V and 7 bases from J, leaving 15 bases between. Germline lookup yields CDR1 DFQATT and CDR2 SNEGSKA (reference sequence). Here the CDR3 reads CSAGAGGGQPQHF. CDR3 DNA: TGCAGTGCTGGCGCGGGTGGCGGGCAGCCCCAGCATTTT.